This T cell receptor beta chain is from a study of shared clonotypes between healthy human individuals. Study results and caveats: Across a handful of donors, naive CD4 shared around 5.1%, naive CD8 around 4%, memory CD4 2.3%, memory CD8 over 0.3%.

Here immunoSEQ multiplex PCR was the method, and the copy in TCRdb shows in-frame clones only, minus some. The sample consists of about a million clones, roughly 80% of them appearing once. Points on this clone: Its matching antigen is unknown.

CDR3 length: 18 residues. V gave up 1 base and J gave up 2 bases, with 17 bases separating them. Germline-derived CDR1 and CDR2 are LNHNV and YYDKDF (reference sequence). V gene TRBV15 combines with J gene TRBJ2-2; no clear D gene. The specimen was memory CD4+ T cells from PBMCs. The subset denotes: CD45RA-negative fraction. The sequence came from a man younger than 30 in good health. Some clones in this sample may be carry-over from other donors' samples. The CDR3 reads CATSRAPSAQANTGELFF. The CDR3 coding sequence is TGTGCCACCAGCAGAGCCCCATCCGCCCAAGCAAACACCGGGGAGCTGTTTTTT.